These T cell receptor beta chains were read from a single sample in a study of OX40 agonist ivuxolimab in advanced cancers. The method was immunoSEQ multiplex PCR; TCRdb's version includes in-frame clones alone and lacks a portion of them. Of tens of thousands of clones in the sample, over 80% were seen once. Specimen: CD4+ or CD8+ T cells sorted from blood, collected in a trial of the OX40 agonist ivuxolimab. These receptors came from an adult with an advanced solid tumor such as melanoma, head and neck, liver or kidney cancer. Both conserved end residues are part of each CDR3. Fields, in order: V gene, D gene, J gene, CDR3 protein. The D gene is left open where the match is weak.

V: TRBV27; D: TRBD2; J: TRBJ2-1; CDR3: CASSPLSGGAWDEQFF
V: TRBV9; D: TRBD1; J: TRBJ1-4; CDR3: CASGTGDEKLFF
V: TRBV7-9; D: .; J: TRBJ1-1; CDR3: CASTQKARGAGRTEAFF
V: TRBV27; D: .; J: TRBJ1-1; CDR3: CASSFRLRDTEAFF
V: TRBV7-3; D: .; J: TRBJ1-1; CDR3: CASSTGQPNTEAFF
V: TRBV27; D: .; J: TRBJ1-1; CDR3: CASKSSILAGQIAAFF
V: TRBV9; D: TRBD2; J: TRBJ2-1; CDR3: CASTELPGLAANEQFF
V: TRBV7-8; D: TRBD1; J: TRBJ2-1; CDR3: CASSLRQGPDNEQFF
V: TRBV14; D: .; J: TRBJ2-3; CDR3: CASSPLGDTQYF
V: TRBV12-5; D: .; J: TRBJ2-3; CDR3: CASGLGTGTDTDF
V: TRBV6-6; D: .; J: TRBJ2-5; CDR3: CASSYLGPQSETQYF
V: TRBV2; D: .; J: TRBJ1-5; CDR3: CASSGGRVGNQPQHF
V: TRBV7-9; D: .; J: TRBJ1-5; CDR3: CASSPGTQPQHF
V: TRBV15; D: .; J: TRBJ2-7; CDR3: CATSRDLGAYEQYF
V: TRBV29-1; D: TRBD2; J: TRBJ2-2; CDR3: CSVELLAGVKAGELFF
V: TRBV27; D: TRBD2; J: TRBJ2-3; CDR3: CASSSLLAGRTDTQYF
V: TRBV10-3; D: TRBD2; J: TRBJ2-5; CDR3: CAISESLAGGGGTQYF
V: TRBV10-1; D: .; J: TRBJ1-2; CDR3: CASSESVGPYTF
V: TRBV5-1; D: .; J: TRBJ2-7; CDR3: CASSLVPYEQYF
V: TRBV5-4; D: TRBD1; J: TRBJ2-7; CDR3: CASSRDRGETYEQYF
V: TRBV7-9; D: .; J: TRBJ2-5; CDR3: CASSLESRQETQYF
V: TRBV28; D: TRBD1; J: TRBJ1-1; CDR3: CASTRDRGGTEAFF
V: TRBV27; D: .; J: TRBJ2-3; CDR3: CASSIGSGGDTDTQYF
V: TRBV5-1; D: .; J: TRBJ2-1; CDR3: CASSFIQSYNEQFF
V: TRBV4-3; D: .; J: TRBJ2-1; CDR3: CASSQELQGSYNEQFF
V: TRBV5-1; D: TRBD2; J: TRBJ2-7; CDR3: CASSAGLAGVFWDSYEQYF
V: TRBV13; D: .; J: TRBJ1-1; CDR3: CASSLAGQNTEAFF
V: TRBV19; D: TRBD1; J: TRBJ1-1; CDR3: CASSRGQGFTEAFF
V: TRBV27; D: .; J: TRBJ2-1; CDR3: CASSGGGVSYNEQFF
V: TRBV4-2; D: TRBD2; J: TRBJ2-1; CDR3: CASSQDFSGSLNEQFF
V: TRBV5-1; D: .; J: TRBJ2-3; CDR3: CASKSEARTDTQYF
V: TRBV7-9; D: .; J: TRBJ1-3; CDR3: CASSSWVLQNTIYF
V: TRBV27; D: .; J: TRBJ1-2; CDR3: CASSLSTGNYGYTF
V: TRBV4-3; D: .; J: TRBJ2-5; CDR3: CASSQVLGFQETQYF
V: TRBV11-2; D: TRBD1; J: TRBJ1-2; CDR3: CASSLTGGVYYGYTF
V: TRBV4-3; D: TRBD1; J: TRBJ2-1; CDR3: CASSTRQGDNEQFF
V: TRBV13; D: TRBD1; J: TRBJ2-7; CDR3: CASSSATTDRGVGEQYF
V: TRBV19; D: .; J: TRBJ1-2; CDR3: CASSILGSGQDGYTF